The rows below give T cell receptor beta chains drawn from one sample of a study of blood T cell repertoires in COVID-19. Sequencing used immunoSEQ multiplex PCR; TCRdb keeps in-frame clones, though not all of them. The sample consists of fewer than 400,000 clones, approximately 86% of them appearing once. The sequencing input was PBMCs or T cells enriched from blood (not recorded which). These receptor sequences come from a woman under 30 who had recovered from COVID-19. CDR3s include the opening cysteine and the closing phenylalanine or tryptophan. The order of the fields is clone size, V gene, D gene, J gene, CDR3 DNA, CDR3 protein. D genes are given only for firm matches. The listing skips clone size in some rows; elsewhere it reads once, few, many or a size class.

>NA|TRBV28|NA|TRBJ1-2
TGTGCCAGCAGTACCGGGCCGAAGGGGCTTGGCTACACCTTC
CASSTGPKGLGYTF
>NA|TRBV28|TRBD1|TRBJ1-2
TGTGCCAGCAGTTTCTCACCTTTCCCGACAGGGTTCTATGGCTACACCTTC
CASSFSPFPTGFYGYTF
>few|TRBV6-5|TRBD1|TRBJ1-5
TGTGCCAGCAGAGGACAGGGCCCGAGCAATCAGCCCCAGCATTTT
CASRGQGPSNQPQHF
>few|TRBV15|TRBD1|TRBJ2-7
TGTGCCACCAGCAGAGGACAGGGGGCTCCGTACGAGCAGTACTTC
CATSRGQGAPYEQYF
>NA|TRBV7-2|NA|TRBJ2-1
TGTGCCAGCAGCTTAGTGGAGATATCAATCGGGTACAATGAGCAGTTCTTC
CASSLVEISIGYNEQFF
>NA|TRBV27|NA|TRBJ1-3
TGTGCCAGCAGCTCTGACTGGTTTCAACCTGGAAACACCATATATTTT
CASSSDWFQPGNTIYF
>NA|TRBV5-1|TRBD2|TRBJ2-1
TGCGCCAGCAGCTTCCTAGCGGGGGGGCCGAGAAATGAGCAGTTCTTC
CASSFLAGGPRNEQFF
>NA|TRBV3-1/TRBV3-2|NA|TRBJ2-7
TGTGCCAGCAGCCAAGTGACACCTTCCTACGAGCAGTACTTC
CASSQVTPSYEQYF
>once|TRBV5-1|NA|TRBJ2-5
TGCGCCAGCAGCCCTGTAGTGGGGGCCTTAGAAGAGACCCAGTACTTC
CASSPVVGALEETQYF
>NA|TRBV12-3/TRBV12-4|TRBD1|TRBJ1-2
TGTGCCAGCAGCACAGGGACAGGGGATGGCTACACCTTC
CASSTGTGDGYTF
>NA|TRBV15|NA|TRBJ2-7
TGTGCCACCTCCCAAGGTGGTAGCGTCTCCTACGAGCAGTACTTC
CATSQGGSVSYEQYF
>NA|TRBV15|TRBD1|TRBJ1-5
TGTGCCACCAGTATAGACAGGGGGTCTCAGCCCCAGCATTTT
CATSIDRGSQPQHF
>NA|TRBV2|NA|TRBJ1-2
TGTGCCAGCAGTGTCGAGGGAATCCTTAAGGGCTACACCTTC
CASSVEGILKGYTF
>NA|TRBV28|NA|TRBJ1-5
TGTGCCAGCAGCCGCCCAGGGGAACAGCCCCAGCATTTT
CASSRPGEQPQHF
>once|TRBV27|NA|TRBJ1-1
TGTGCCAGCAGTCTTTTAAGTCGGGCTGAAGCTTTCTTT
CASSLLSRAEAFF
>NA|TRBV7-9|NA|TRBJ1-1
TGTGCCAGCGGCCCAGTGAACACTGAAGCTTTCTTT
CASGPVNTEAFF
>NA|TRBV28|NA|TRBJ2-3
TGTGCCAGCAGTGAACCAGGGGCTGTCGACACAGATACGCAGTATTTT
CASSEPGAVDTDTQYF
>NA|TRBV15|NA|TRBJ1-2
TGTGCCACCAGCAACAGGGACCTGGGCTATGGCTACACCTTC
CATSNRDLGYGYTF
>NA|TRBV30|NA|TRBJ1-1
TGTGCCTGGAGTATCAGTACTGAAGCTTTCTTT
CAWSISTEAFF
>once|TRBV7-9|TRBD2|TRBJ2-7
TGTGCCAGCAGCTTAGCTTTGGTGTTAGCGGGAGGATCCTCCTACGAGCAGTACTTC
CASSLALVLAGGSSYEQYF
>NA|TRBV6-5|NA|TRBJ1-6
TGTGCCACACGGGGGTTTTTGAATTCACCCCTCCACTTT
CATRGFLNSPLHF
>once|TRBV30|NA|TRBJ2-2
TGTGCCTGGAGTGTCCTCTTCGGGGCCGGGGAGCTGTTTTTT
CAWSVLFGAGELFF
>NA|TRBV6-5|TRBD2|TRBJ2-1
TGTGCCAGCAGTTACGCGGCGGGAGGCGGAAATGAGCAGTTCTTC
CASSYAAGGGNEQFF
>NA|TRBV6-2/TRBV6-3|NA|TRBJ2-5
TGTGCCAGCAGTTATTCCGGGGACCAAGAGACCCAGTACTTC
CASSYSGDQETQYF
>once|TRBV28|TRBD1|TRBJ1-1
TGTGCCACCAGACGGGACAGGTGGGGCGAAGCTTTCTTT
CATRRDRWGEAFF
>NA|TRBV9|NA|TRBJ1-2
TGTGCCAGCACCAAGAGCGCAGATGGCTACACCTTC
CASTKSADGYTF
>NA|TRBV5-1|NA|TRBJ1-3
TGCGCCAGTGGATCAGGGGAATCTGGAAACACCATATATTTT
CASGSGESGNTIYF
>NA|TRBV28|TRBD1|TRBJ2-7
TGTGCCAGCAGTTCCCCCGGGGACAGTTCTCGTCCCTACGAGCAGTACTTC
CASSSPGDSSRPYEQYF
>NA|TRBV15|TRBD1|TRBJ1-5
TGTGCCACCAGCGAGATGACAGGGGGCAATCAGCCCCAGCATTTT
CATSEMTGGNQPQHF
>NA|TRBV27|NA|TRBJ1-5
TGTGCCAGCAGTTCAGCGCGGGGGGGGTCGGGTAGCAATCAGCCCCAGCATTTT
CASSSARGGSGSNQPQHF
>NA|TRBV11-3|NA|TRBJ2-1
TGTGCCAGCAGCTTTAGCGATGAGCAGTTCTTC
CASSFSDEQFF
>NA|TRBV6-5|NA|TRBJ1-2
TGTGCCAGCAGTTCCCAGGTGGAGGGTGGCTACACCTTC
CASSSQVEGGYTF
>NA|TRBV28|NA|TRBJ2-3
TGTGCCAGCAGTAGACAGATTAGCACAGATACGCAGTATTTT
CASSRQISTDTQYF
>NA|TRBV7-2|TRBD2|TRBJ2-7
TGTGCCAGCAGCCGGACTAGCGGGGGGGCTTACGAGCAGTACTTC
CASSRTSGGAYEQYF
>NA|TRBV6-4|TRBD1|TRBJ2-5
TGTGCCAGCAGCGAGGGACAGGGCGGACAAGAGACCCAGTACTTC
CASSEGQGGQETQYF
>NA|TRBV28|TRBD1|TRBJ1-2
TGTGCCAGCAGTGTCCGGGACAGGGGTGGTGGCTACACCTTC
CASSVRDRGGGYTF
>few|TRBV9|NA|TRBJ2-1
TGTGCCAGCAGCGTCGGTTACAATGAGCAGTTCTTC
CASSVGYNEQFF
>few|TRBV3-1/TRBV3-2|TRBD2|TRBJ2-7
TGTGCCAGCAGTCCCAATCACCGACTAGCGGGGATCTCCTACGAGCAGTACTTC
CASSPNHRLAGISYEQYF
>NA|TRBV29-1|TRBD2|TRBJ2-3
TGCAGCGTTGAAGATAGTCTTGGGACTAGCGGCACAGATACGCAGTATTTT
CSVEDSLGTSGTDTQYF
>NA|TRBV3-1/TRBV3-2|NA|TRBJ1-5
TGTGCCAGCAGCCAAGACACAAATCAGCCCCAGCATTTT
CASSQDTNQPQHF
>NA|TRBV18|NA|TRBJ2-1
TGTGCCAGCTCACCACCGGAGGGGGCGGTGTACAATGAGCAGTTCTTC
CASSPPEGAVYNEQFF